This TCR beta chain appears in the sequencing data of a study of blood T cells in healthy people across ages. Note on this clonotype: Its matching antigen is unknown.

Together with a sample-barcoded 5' primer, a J-beta primer mix was included in a second PCR lasting roughly 6 to 12 cycles. TCRdb fed the 5' RACE reads into MiXCR, producing one record per CDR3 protein. Of 800,000 or so distinct CDR3 sequences listed, just under 25% are singletons. Germline V gene sequence: CDR1 LNHNV, CDR2 YYDKDF (reference sequence). The CDR3 is 15 residues long. V was pared by 0 bases and J by 2 bases, with 8 bases between. Samples each had at least 6 micrograms of total RNA extracted. Findings of the study overall: Bulk PBMC profiling left naive and antigen-experienced comparisons inconclusive.

Separately, the same data were catalogued under a study of T cells of mothers and their children.

Sequencing was performed on blood. The gene calls are TRBV15 and TRBJ2-1; no clear D gene. The TCR originated in a boy younger than 18 in good health. DNA for the CDR3: TGTGCCACCAGCAGAGATGGCGTAACCTACAATGAGCAGTTCTTC. Protein sequence: CATSRDGVTYNEQFF.